One sample yielded the 20 T cell receptor beta chains listed below, sequenced in a study of siplizumab effects on memory and regulatory T cells. Profiled with immunoSEQ multiplex PCR; TCRdb holds only in-frame clones, not every one. Altogether some 110,000 clones are present, 93% being singletons, with the ten largest covering approximately 0.32%. Sequences were obtained from CD4+ T cells sorted from blood. All receptors derive from a human donor in good health.

The chain is built from TRBV2 and TRBJ2-3; 12 nucleotides align to TRBD2. Germline values: CDR1 SNHLY, CDR2 FYNNEI. V lost 7 bases to trimming and J lost 6 bases; unmatched junction nucleotides: 8. The CDR3 loop spans 15 amino acids. CDR3 bases: TGTGCCAGCAACCTAGCGGGGGGGCTGGTCGATACGCAGTATTTT. It encodes CASNLAGGLVDTQYF.

This rearrangement joins TRBV6-1 to TRBJ1-4; no reliable D call. V was pared by 3 bases and J by 4 bases, with 12 bases between. The CDR3 is made up of 15 amino acids. CDR1 is MNHNS and CDR2 is SASEGT in the germline V gene. The CDR3 nucleotides read TGTGCCAGCAGTGAGGCACGGCACGTTAATGAAAAACTGTTTTTT. This gives the protein CASSEARHVNEKLFF.

The chain employs TRBV5-1 and TRBJ2-1; D is unclear. CDR1 is SGHRS and CDR2 is YFSETQ in the germline V gene. The CDR3 is made up of 13 amino acids. V dropped 0 bases and J dropped 3 bases, with 4 bases sitting between them. The CDR3 bases are TGCGCCAGCAGCTTGGACATCTACAATGAGCAGTTCTTC. This gives the protein CASSLDIYNEQFF.

The chain combines TRBV5-8 with TRBJ1-2; D is ambiguous. The CDR3 length is 14 residues. Per the germline V gene, CDR1 is SGHTS and CDR2 is YDEGEE. V lost 6 bases to trimming and J lost 8 bases, with 20 bases between them. The CDR3 loop reads CASTGYRSTRGYTF. DNA for the CDR3: TGTGCCAGCACCGGATATAGGTCCACTAGGGGCTACACCTTC.

This chain uses TRBV7-2 with TRBJ1-5, with 7 positions matching TRBD1. The J segment lost 7 bases and the V segment lost 5 bases, leaving 11 bases of the junction unmatched. This CDR3 contains 15 residues. The germline gives CDR1 SGHTA, CDR2 FQGNSA. For the CDR3, the DNA is TGTGCCAGCAGCCCAAAGACAGGGCCGGGGCAGCCCCAGCATTTT. Protein sequence: CASSPKTGPGQPQHF.

V usage is TRBV5-6 and J usage is TRBJ1-5, with 10 bases identical to TRBD1. Per the germline V gene, CDR1 is SGHDT and CDR2 is YYEEEE. This CDR3 is 15 amino acids long. V was clipped by 4 bases and J by 7 bases; unmatched bases: 8. As DNA, the CDR3 is TGTGCCAGCAGCACAAGGGACAGGGGCGGCCAGCCCCAGCATTTT. Translating it yields CASSTRDRGGQPQHF. The variable domain in full, completed from reference TRBV5-6 and TRBJ1-5, reads DAGVTQSPTHLIKTRGQQVTLRCSPKSGHDTVSWYQQALGQGPQFIFQYYEEEERQRGNFPDRFSGHQFPNYSSELNVNALLLGDSALYLCASSTRDRGGQPQHFGDGTRLSIL.

V is TRBV6-6 and J is TRBJ2-1; 10 bases map to TRBD2. Per the germline V gene, CDR1 is MNHNY and CDR2 is SVGAGI (reference sequence). The trim removed 1 base at V and 10 bases at J, leaving 4 bases unmatched. The CDR3 extends over 14 amino acids. The CDR3 DNA sequence: TGTGCCAGCAGTTACTGGACTAGCGGAGGGGAGCAGTTCTTC. Protein product: CASSYWTSGGEQFF.

V usage is TRBV25-1 and J usage is TRBJ2-2; D is unresolved. The V end lost 2 bases, the J end lost 3 bases, and 13 bases lay between the germline ends. Germline CDR1 reads MGHDK; CDR2 reads SYGVNS. The CDR3 has 16 amino acids. CDR3 in amino acids: CASSEGEGFYTGELFF. DNA for the CDR3: TGTGCCAGCAGTGAAGGTGAAGGGTTTTACACCGGGGAGCTGTTTTTT.

This clone showed up just a few times. The J gene is TRBJ1-1, the V gene TRBV6-5; D is ambiguous. The CDR3 runs to 13 residues. Germline CDR1 is MNHEY and CDR2 is SVGAGI. Trimming left V 0 bases short and J 7 bases short, with 9 bases between. CDR3 in amino acids: CASSYSKFSEAFF. Written as DNA, the CDR3 is TGTGCCAGCAGTTACTCGAAATTCAGTGAAGCTTTCTTT.

This chain connects TRBV7-2 to TRBJ2-5, with TRBD2 identical over 7 bases. CDR3 length: 14 residues. The germline V gene has CDR1 SGHTA and CDR2 FQGNSA. V trimming: 3 bases; J trimming: 3 bases; junction bases outside the gene matches: 4. CDR3 nucleotides: TGTGCCAGCAGCTTGGCTAGCGGTAAAGAGACCCAGTACTTC. Encoded protein: CASSLASGKETQYF.

CDR3 sequence (DNA): TGTGCCAGCTCACCAATGCGACAGGGGTCAACTAATGAAAAACTGTTTTTT. Protein sequence: CASSPMRQGSTNEKLFF. V is TRBV18 and J is TRBJ1-4; TRBD1 agrees at 8 bases. CDR1 and CDR2 from the germline V gene are KGHSH and LQKENI. The CDR3 extends over 17 amino acids. V lost 2 bases to trimming and J lost 0 bases; unmatched junction nucleotides: 5.

This rearrangement joins TRBV11-2 to TRBJ1-1; maybe TRBD1 (5 bases). The CDR3 sequence is 15 residues long. Trimming cost V 0 bases and J 4 bases, with 12 bases left between them. Germline-derived CDR1 and CDR2 are SGHAT and FQNNGV. The CDR3 protein is CASSLEGGAVTEAFF. The CDR3 DNA is TGTGCCAGCAGCTTAGAGGGGGGTGCTGTCACTGAAGCTTTCTTT.

The V call is TRBV18, the J call TRBJ2-5; no clear D. Looked up from germline, CDR1 is KGHSH and CDR2 is LQKENI. The V and J ends lost 3 bases and 4 bases respectively, with 9 bases between them. The CDR3 sequence is 13 residues long. The CDR3 here is CASSPLPVETQYF. The DNA for the CDR3 is TGTGCCAGCTCACCCCTTCCGGTAGAGACCCAGTACTTC.

In this sample, this clone turned up a few times. J is TRBJ2-5 and V is TRBV7-3; TRBD2 matches at 9 bases. V was clipped by 5 bases and J by 2 bases; unmatched bases: 6. Looked up from germline, CDR1 is SGHTA and CDR2 is FQGTGA. This CDR3 is 15 amino acids long. CDR3 in amino acids: CASSQTSGRQETQYF. DNA of the CDR3: TGTGCCAGCAGCCAGACTAGCGGCAGACAAGAGACCCAGTACTTC.

Written as DNA, the CDR3 is TGTGCCAGCAGCTTAGAGAGGGCGCTCGAGCAGTACTTC. The encoded protein is CASSLERALEQYF. The rearrangement joins TRBV7-6 to TRBJ2-7, with D perhaps matching TRBD2 (5 bases). The CDR3 spans 13 residues. The V end lost 1 base, the J end lost 6 bases, and 10 bases lay between the germline ends. CDR1 and CDR2 from the germline V gene are SGHVS and FNYEAQ.

The count of this clone is one. The chain combines TRBV6-5 with TRBJ2-7; 7 nucleotides align to TRBD1. This CDR3 comprises 15 residues. CDR1 is MNHEY and CDR2 is SVGAGI in the germline V gene. Germline trimming cut 5 bases from V and 2 bases from J; bases unmatched to any gene: 9. The CDR3 DNA reads TGTGCCAGCAGTCACACAGGGGCAGGTACCTACGAGCAGTACTTC. Protein sequence: CASSHTGAGTYEQYF.

The chain couples TRBV7-3 to TRBJ1-1, with D tentatively TRBD1 (5 bases). Germline lookup yields CDR1 SGHTA and CDR2 FQGTGA. The V end was cut by 5 bases, the J end by 6 bases, with 25 bases between. The CDR3 loop spans 17 amino acids. The CDR3 is CASSRLGVGVVKAEAFF. The DNA for the CDR3 is TGTGCCAGCAGCCGCTTAGGGGTTGGGGTAGTTAAGGCTGAAGCTTTCTTT.

The chain uses TRBV5-5 and TRBJ2-5; D possibly corresponds to TRBD2 (6 bases). The V end lost 4 bases, the J end lost 2 bases, and 15 bases lay between the germline ends. The CDR3 is 15 residues long. The germline gives CDR1 SGHKS, CDR2 YYEKEE (reference sequence). In DNA form, the CDR3 reads TGTGCCAGCAGCCCCGGAGGGCTACAGCAAGAGACCCAGTACTTC. This sequence encodes CASSPGGLQQETQYF.

This chain joins TRBV29-1 and TRBJ2-5, with D uncertain. V shed 6 bases and J shed 5 bases, with 16 bases lying between them. Germline CDR1 reads SQVTM; CDR2 reads ANQGSEA. This CDR3 is built from 13 residues. As DNA, the CDR3 is TGCAGCGTGGGGATGGGGTCTTTGGAGACCCAGTACTTC. Amino acids: CSVGMGSLETQYF.

In its sample, this clone was seen once. The chain is built from TRBV6-6 and TRBJ2-7, with TRBD1 as a possible D gene (5 bases). This CDR3 is 14 amino acids long. V gave up 1 base and J gave up 7 bases, with 14 bases separating them. Germline V gene lookup returns CDR1 MNHNY and CDR2 SVGAGI (reference sequence). This chain's CDR3 is CASSYLDMLEEQYF. CDR3 coding DNA: TGTGCCAGCAGTTACTTGGACATGCTTGAGGAGCAGTACTTC.